This entry lists 14 T cell receptor beta chains sequenced from one sample in a study of shared clonotypes between healthy human individuals. Here immunoSEQ multiplex PCR was the method, and the copy in TCRdb shows in-frame clones only, minus some. The sample records roughly 2.2 million clones, 93% being singletons. Sequencing was done on a sample of naive CD4+ T cells from PBMCs. Stated subset: CD45RA+ positively selected. These receptors all come from a man aged 18 to 35 in good health. Some clones in this sample may be carry-over from other donors' samples.

This clone appeared a single time. Other DNA sequences within the sample encode an identical CDR3. This chain uses TRBV27 with TRBJ1-5; tentative D call: TRBD1 (6 bases). V shed 2 bases and J shed 5 bases, with 10 bases lying between them. Germline V gene sequence: CDR1 MNHEY, CDR2 SMNVEV (reference sequence). The CDR3 sequence is 14 residues long. Here the CDR3 reads CASSLGRGDQPQHF. DNA of the CDR3: TGTGCCAGCAGTTTAGGCAGGGGAGATCAGCCCCAGCATTTT.

This clone was recorded once. The V call is TRBV5-1, the J call TRBJ2-2, with 7 bases matching TRBD1. V was pared by 5 bases and J by 6 bases, with 7 bases of the junction left unmatched. This CDR3 spans 14 amino acids. Germline-derived CDR1 and CDR2 are SGHRS and YFSETQ. The CDR3: CASRTNGQAGELFF. The CDR3 DNA sequence: TGCGCCAGCAGGACAAATGGACAGGCCGGGGAGCTGTTTTTT.

The chain carries TRBV10-3 and TRBJ2-3, with 11 bases lining up with TRBD2. Losses at the gene ends were 6 bases for V and 4 bases for J; bases not matched to a gene: 9. This CDR3 region has 16 residues. The germline V gene encodes CDR1 ENHRY and CDR2 SYGVKD. For the CDR3, the DNA is TGTGCCATCAGGCCGAGACTAGCGGGACCTGCAGATACGCAGTATTTT. This encodes CAIRPRLAGPADTQYF.

The chain has TRBV21-1 and TRBJ1-5. TRBV21-1 is a pseudogene segment. The length of the CDR3 is 15 residues. The CDR3 coding sequence is TGTGCCAGCAGTCCCCAGGGACCGAGCAATCAGCCCCAGCATTTT. Translating it yields CASSPQGPSNQPQHF.

J is TRBJ2-7 and V is TRBV19; D might be TRBD1 (7 bases). The CDR3 has 15 residues. V gave up 4 bases and J gave up 9 bases, with 22 bases separating them. The V gene's germline CDR1 is LNHDA and CDR2 SQIVND (reference sequence). The CDR3 spells CASSTGDSITSGQYF. CDR3 DNA: TGTGCCAGTAGTACGGGGGACAGTATCACCTCCGGGCAGTACTTC.

V and J are TRBV28 and TRBJ2-7; 11 nucleotides agree with TRBD1. The CDR3 length is 14 residues. Germline CDR1 reads MDHEN; CDR2 reads SYDVKM. V trimming: 7 bases; J trimming: 7 bases; junction bases outside the gene matches: 9. The CDR3 DNA sequence: TGTGCCAGCACGCACGGACAGGGGGCGGTTGAGCAGTACTTC. As protein: CASTHGQGAVEQYF.

This chain joins TRBV5-4 and TRBJ2-7, with 10 bases that match TRBD2. Trimming took 3 bases from V and 7 from J; bases not matched to a gene: 10. The CDR3 extends over 15 amino acids. CDR1 and CDR2 from the germline V gene are SGHNT and YYREEE (reference sequence). The CDR3 sequence: CASSSLPSGSGEQYF. CDR3 in DNA: TGTGCCAGCAGCTCCCTGCCTAGCGGGAGCGGAGAGCAGTACTTC.

This clone was seen only once. The rearrangement joins TRBV27 to TRBJ2-5; D not certain. V was cut by 2 bases and J by 7 bases, with 14 bases left in between. Germline V CDR1 and CDR2: MNHEY, SMNVEV (reference sequence). CDR3 length: 14 amino acids. The CDR3 region has the DNA TGTGCCAGCAGTTTACTCTGGGCTACCCGGACCCAGTACTTC. It codes for CASSLLWATRTQYF.

The chain carries TRBV5-1 and TRBJ1-3; D unclear. The CDR3 has 15 amino acids. V was pared by 1 base and J by 5 bases, with 13 bases between. Germline-derived CDR1 and CDR2 are SGHRS and YFSETQ. CDR3 protein: CASSLRQGQRNTIYF. As DNA, the CDR3 is TGCGCCAGCAGCTTGCGACAAGGTCAACGAAACACCATATATTTT.

The CDR3 protein is CASSLPGQGLNEQFF. CDR3 nucleotide sequence: TGTGCCAGCAGTCTCCCGGGACAGGGCCTTAATGAGCAGTTCTTC. This chain joins TRBV28 and TRBJ2-1; 9 bases map to TRBD1. V gave up 5 bases and J gave up 7 bases; unmatched junction bases: 9. The CDR3 covers 15 residues. Germline CDR1 reads MDHEN; CDR2 reads SYDVKM.

The chain couples TRBV4-2 to TRBJ1-3; TRBD1 matches at 10 bases. CDR1 is LGHNA, CDR2 YNFKEQ, per germline. With V trimmed by 2 bases and J by 2 bases, 6 bases remained unmatched. The CDR3 consists of 17 residues. This CDR3 is CASSQTPTGGPGNTIYF. The DNA of the CDR3 is TGTGCCAGCAGCCAAACCCCGACAGGGGGCCCTGGAAACACCATATATTTT.

V usage is TRBV2 and J usage is TRBJ1-4; possibly TRBD1 for D (5 bases). Trimming stripped 7 bases from V and 3 bases from J, with 12 bases between. CDR1 and CDR2 (germline): SNHLY, FYNNEI. The length of the CDR3 is 14 residues. CDR3 nucleotides: TGTGCCAGCATCCCAGGGAGGTCTAATGAAAAACTGTTTTTT. This sequence encodes CASIPGRSNEKLFF.

This chain joins TRBV7-3 and TRBJ1-1; the D gene is possibly TRBD1 (5 bases). Trimming cost V 4 bases and J 1 base, with 13 bases left between them. CDR3 length: 15 residues. The germline V gene has CDR1 SGHTA and CDR2 FQGTGA. CDR3 protein: CASSSMGGANTEAFF. CDR3 in DNA: TGTGCCAGCAGCTCGATGGGGGGTGCGAACACTGAAGCTTTCTTT.

V gene TRBV30 combines with J gene TRBJ2-5; TRBD2 matches 8 bases. The CDR3 spans 14 residues. Looked up from germline, CDR1 is GTSNPN and CDR2 is SVGIG (reference sequence). V shed 3 bases and J 4 bases; nucleotides not matched to a gene: 7. CDR3 nucleotides: TGTGCCTGGAGGCCAAGCGGGAGCCTAGAGACCCAGTACTTC. Its translation: CAWRPSGSLETQYF.